Given below is one T cell receptor (beta chain) in context. Its antigen is unknown. Base-call qualities are not available, and no considerably larger clone is one nucleotide away. The data belong to a study of cytomegalovirus exposure and HLA in healthy donors (dated by TCRdb to the late 2010s). For the wider study: According to an earlier analysis of a few hundred of the donors, about 170 million T cells yielded 117 million unique TCR beta sequences and around 280 Gb of sequence data. An early release covering about 600 HLA-typed donors comprised about 290 gigabases of sequencing data and around 86 million unique TCR sequences. Among the roughly 430 genotyped donors, approximately 82% belonged to the genetic ancestry cluster associated with self-reported Caucasian donors. The study aimed to test whether signatures of past pathogen exposure could be identified by cataloging public T cell receptors. The T cell repertoires of 550 to 850 subjects were profiled by immunosequencing and related to cytomegalovirus serostatus. Along with the approximately 700-subject first cohort, a separate validation cohort of some 130 different subjects was used. To predict cytomegalovirus infection status, the study combined high-throughput TCR immunosequencing, statistical association of individual TCRs with disease status, and machine learning. To study patterns of TCR occurrence, a later analysis re-analyzed previously published TCR beta repertoires from several hundred donors and added high-resolution HLA genotyping. Rather than drawing on any new phenotypic data, the later analysis identified candidate immune exposures from TCR beta sequences and the way those sequences occurred across donors. An earlier analysis of around 540 of the donors applied high-throughput TCR beta sequencing to assess whether each TCR beta V gene segment acted as functional or pseudogenic. Donor age, sex, ethnicity and CMV serostatus were compiled together with the repertoire data. A later genetic analysis took genome-wide SNP genotypes for about three fifths of the 666 donors and used that subset as a discovery cohort. Every discovery cohort repertoire had been produced on one sequencing platform. HLA typing covered class I and class II loci at four-digit resolution. The number of typed donors differed by locus: about 629-640 for A, B, C, DRB1 and DQB1; 522 for DQA1; approximately 600 for DPA1; and some 470 for DPB1. Five DR-DQ haplotypes were treated as single units for association and clustering because of strong linkage in the cohort. On average, 235,054 unique TCR beta nucleotide sequences were sequenced per donor among a few hundred genotyped donors of the cohort, with around 19% of those sequences being non-productive.

The CDR3 contains 14 residues, cysteine and phenylalanine counted. The kept DNA is CDR3 alone, 42 bases in frame from the first base. V is clipped by 3 bases and J by 1 base, and the sequence between their germline boundaries is 7 bases long. The CDR1 and CDR2 encoded by the germline V gene (reference sequence) are LNHDA and SQIVND. The cohort was made up of about 610 healthy bone marrow donors. Cohort members were all nominally healthy when sampled, although unrecorded immune exposures were likely present. The donor tested CMV seronegative and was one of the 352 seronegative cohort members. A peripheral blood sample was collected from each donor, and TCR beta sequencing was performed on peripheral blood mononuclear cells. The Qiagen DNeasy Blood Extraction Kit was used to extract genomic DNA from the blood cell samples. Libraries were constructed by the immunoSEQ multiplex PCR assay. For the multiplex PCR, a mixture combining 60 forward primers for TCR Vbeta segments and 13 reverse primers for TCR Jbeta segments was used. Amplification of the CDR3 region of rearranged TCR beta genes was performed with a multiplex PCR assay on genomic DNA. On the Illumina HiSeq System, the amplified TCR beta libraries were sequenced as 87-base-pair reads. As for the authors' bioinformatics: Across the 500 to 850 repertoires, a later analysis counted 80 million or so unique TCR beta chains, 9.5 million to 13 million of which were shared by at least two donors. To remove PCR and sequencing errors, raw reads were error-corrected and collapsed into unique sequences using a nearest-neighbor algorithm that merged closely related sequences. V, D and J gene segments were assigned by aligning CDR3 sequences to IMGT reference sequences. Each retained sequence needed at least a six-nucleotide match to both a V gene segment and a J gene segment. A rearrangement counted as productive if the CDR3 had no stop codons and remained in frame with V and J, and every other rearrangement counted as non-productive. CDR3 was defined by IMGT convention, running from the second conserved V-encoded cysteine to the conserved J-encoded phenylalanine. The earlier analysis of about 620 of the donors excluded sequences that lacked an unambiguous match to a single V gene segment. An earlier analysis of several hundred of the donors called V segments functional above 56.7% productive rearrangements and segregating when the between-donor standard deviation exceeded 5%. A statistical classification framework was built to diagnose cytomegalovirus status from the catalog of TCR beta chain sequences. A later analysis assigned V and J genes by comparing TCR nucleotide sequences with IMGT/GENE-DB human TR gene sequences. The TCRdist pipeline was used in a later analysis to assign CDR3 sequences and most-parsimonious VDJ recombination scenarios. A later analysis defined each TCR beta chain by its CDR3 amino acid sequence plus V-gene family, and excluded reads lacking a unique V-gene family. To address suspected cross-contamination and a sequencing artifact, a later analysis removed under 600 highly shared, low-generation-probability nucleotide sequences. In a later analysis, a clonal expansion index was calculated for each public chain from normalized within-repertoire ranks of inferred template counts. Generation probabilities in a later analysis came from a VDJ recombination model fitted to out-of-frame rearrangements, and those results were checked against IGoR. Hypergeometric tests were used in a later analysis to score TCR-TCR, TCR-HLA and TCR-CMV co-occurrence, with a repertoire-size bias correction applied to the TCR pairs. A later analysis estimated false discovery rates by permuting HLA or CMV assignments 20 times. A later analysis grouped co-occurring TCRs with DBSCAN, adding TCRdist sequence similarity when clustering within HLA-allele-positive subsets. Repertoires with fewer than 30,000 or more than 120,000 public chains, plus five repertoires with anomalous nucleotide sharing, were excluded from co-occurrence clustering. The immuneACCESS repertoire file appears here via TCRdb, limited to in-frame rearrangements. These files lack a portion of the clones; in checked studies, under half of the deficit traces to unresolved V genes, and the cause of the others is not known. The V and J calls and clone size are taken from that table; D and trimming were inferred from the DNA. This sample holds about 130,000 clones; less than 90% were observed only once. The top ten clonotypes cover 1.5% of the sample.

Results and caveats for the whole study, not just this receptor: According to a later analysis, TCR association rates differed among HLA loci, with DRB1 alleles showing the most associated TCRs and HLA-C alleles showing the fewest. A group of highly shared sequence variants was considered likely to be a technical artifact of the sequencing pipeline. In the study, some 160 TCR beta chains were listed as associated with cytomegalovirus. The classifier was reported to diagnose cytomegalovirus status with high specificity and sensitivity in both the original cohort and the validation cohort. Strong co-occurrence of HLA alleles, especially DR and DQ, made assigning TCR associations to individual alleles difficult. An association between a missense DCLRE1C variant and V-gene and J-gene trimming of TCR beta chains was found in a later genetic analysis and replicated in an independent cohort. According to a later analysis, most CMV-associated TCR beta chains appeared to be HLA-restricted, and the HLA associations seemed to be driven largely by CMV exposure. Because the 87-base-pair reads could not distinguish some IMGT-functional V segments, including TRBV6-2 and TRBV6-3, those segments were excluded. In a later analysis, several top co-occurrence clusters were reported to appear linked to parvovirus B19, influenza, CMV and Epstein-Barr virus. At a false discovery rate of 0.05, a later analysis linked fewer than 20,000 TCR beta sequences to specific HLA alleles. Correlated functional status among segregating V segments might be attributable to linkage disequilibrium, but an unknown experimental factor could not be ruled out. In a later analysis, HLA-associated TCR beta chains were found to be more clonally expanded and to have lower generation probabilities than equally common non-associated chains. The earlier analysis of about 600 of the donors excluded seventeen rarely observed V segments, including chromosome 9 orphons, because counts were too low. Most TCR sequences were seen in very few donors, while some public TCRs were found in many individuals. A few of the identified cytomegalovirus-associated TCR beta chains were confirmed in vitro to be specific for cytomegalovirus antigens. A further reported finding was that TCR beta sequences accurately predicted the HLA-A and HLA-B alleles for most subjects in the first cohort. According to a later genetic analysis, donors in an Asian-associated ancestry cluster had fewer N-insertions in productive TCRs than the roughly 700-donor mean. This cohort had only TCR beta chains sequenced, and the lack of alpha or paired-chain data limited which features could be detected. The authors suggested that the approach could potentially be extended to other disease states and immunological phenotypes. In an earlier analysis of fewer than 750 of the donors, most TCR beta V segments were observed in productive rearrangements about 87% or about 30% of the time, broadly matching IMGT annotations. Immune exposure information for the cohort was limited to CMV serostatus. Sequencing depth was assumed to be roughly uniform across donors in the presence/absence analyses, though that assumption may not hold. Because HLA typing was unavailable for some donors at each locus, only the typed subset was used in association tests.

The clonotype was recovered from a man aged 40-49 years in good health and CMV-seronegative. The chain joins TRBV19 to TRBJ1-3; the D gene cannot be named for sure. The sequencing sample was made of PBMCs. The CDR3 amino acid sequence is: CASSIQDSGNTIYF. The sequence in DNA is TGTGCCAGTAGTATCCAGGATTCTGGAAACACCATATATTTT.